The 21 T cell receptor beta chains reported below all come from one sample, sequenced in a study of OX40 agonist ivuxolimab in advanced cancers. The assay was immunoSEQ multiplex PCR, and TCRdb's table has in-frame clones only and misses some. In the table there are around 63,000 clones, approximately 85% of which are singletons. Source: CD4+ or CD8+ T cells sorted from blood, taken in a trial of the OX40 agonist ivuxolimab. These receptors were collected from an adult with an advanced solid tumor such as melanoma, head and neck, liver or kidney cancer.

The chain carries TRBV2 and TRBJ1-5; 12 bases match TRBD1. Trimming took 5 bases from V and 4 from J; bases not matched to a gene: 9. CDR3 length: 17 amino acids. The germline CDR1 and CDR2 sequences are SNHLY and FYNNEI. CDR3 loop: CASSRGTGGLWNQPQHF. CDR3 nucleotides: TGTGCCAGCAGTCGAGGGACAGGGGGCTTGTGGAATCAGCCCCAGCATTTT.

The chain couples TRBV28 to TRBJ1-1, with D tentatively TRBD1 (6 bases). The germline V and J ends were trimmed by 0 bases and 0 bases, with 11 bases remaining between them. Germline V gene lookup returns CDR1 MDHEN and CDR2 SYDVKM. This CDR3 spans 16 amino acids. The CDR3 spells CASSLWGTHLNTEAFF. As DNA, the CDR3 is TGTGCCAGCAGTTTATGGGGGACACATTTGAACACTGAAGCTTTCTTT. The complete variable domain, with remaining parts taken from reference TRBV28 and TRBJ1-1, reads DVKVTQSSRYLVKRTGEKVFLECVQDMDHENMFWYRQDPGLGLRLIYFSYDVKMKEKGDIPEGYSVSREKKERFSLILESASTNQTSMYLCASSLWGTHLNTEAFFGQGTRLTVV.

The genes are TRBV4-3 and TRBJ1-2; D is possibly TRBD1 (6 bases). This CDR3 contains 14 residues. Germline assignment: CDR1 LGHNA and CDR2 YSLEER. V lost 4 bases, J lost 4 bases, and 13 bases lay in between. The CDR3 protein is CASSPAGGPYGYTF. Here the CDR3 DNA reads TGCGCCAGCAGCCCGGCCGGGGGGCCCTATGGCTACACCTTC.

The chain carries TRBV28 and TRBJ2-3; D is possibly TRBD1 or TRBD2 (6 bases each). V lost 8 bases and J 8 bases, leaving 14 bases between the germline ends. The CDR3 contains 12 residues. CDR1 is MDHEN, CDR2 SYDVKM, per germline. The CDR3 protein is CASEGGLGTQYF. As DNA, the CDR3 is TGTGCCAGCGAGGGGGGCTTGGGTACGCAGTATTTT. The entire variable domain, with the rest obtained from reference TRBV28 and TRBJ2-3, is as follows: DVKVTQSSRYLVKRTGEKVFLECVQDMDHENMFWYRQDPGLGLRLIYFSYDVKMKEKGDIPEGYSVSREKKERFSLILESASTNQTSMYLCASEGGLGTQYFGPGTRLTVL.

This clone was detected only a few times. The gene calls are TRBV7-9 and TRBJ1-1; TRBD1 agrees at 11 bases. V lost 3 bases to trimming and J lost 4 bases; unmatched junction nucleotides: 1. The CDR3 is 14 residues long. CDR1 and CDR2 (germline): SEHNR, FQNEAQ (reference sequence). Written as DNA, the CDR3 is TGTGCCAGCAGCTTCGGGACAGGGGGCACTGAAGCTTTCTTT. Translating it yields CASSFGTGGTEAFF.

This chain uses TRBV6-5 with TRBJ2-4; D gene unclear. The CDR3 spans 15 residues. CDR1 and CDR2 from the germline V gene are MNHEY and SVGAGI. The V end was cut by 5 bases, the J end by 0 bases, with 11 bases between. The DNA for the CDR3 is TGTGCCAGCAGTAGAGGCCAGCTAGCCAAAAACATTCAGTACTTC. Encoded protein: CASSRGQLAKNIQYF.

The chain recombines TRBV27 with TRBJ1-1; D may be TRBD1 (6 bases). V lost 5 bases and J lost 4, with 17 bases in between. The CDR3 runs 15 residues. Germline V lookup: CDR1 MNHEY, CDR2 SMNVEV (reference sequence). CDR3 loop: CASSPIQGAATEAFF. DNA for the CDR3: TGTGCCAGCAGTCCCATACAGGGTGCTGCCACTGAAGCTTTCTTT.

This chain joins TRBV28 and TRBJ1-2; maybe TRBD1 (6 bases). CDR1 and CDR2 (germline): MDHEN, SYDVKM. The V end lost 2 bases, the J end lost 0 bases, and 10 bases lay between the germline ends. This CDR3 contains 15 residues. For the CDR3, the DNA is TGTGCCAGCAGTTTAGTGGGACATACTAACTATGGCTACACCTTC. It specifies CASSLVGHTNYGYTF.

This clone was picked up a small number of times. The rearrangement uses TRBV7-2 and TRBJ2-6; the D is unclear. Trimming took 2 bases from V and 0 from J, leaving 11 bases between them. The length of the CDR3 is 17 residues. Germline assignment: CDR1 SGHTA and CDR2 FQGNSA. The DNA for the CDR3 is TGTGCCAGCAGCTTACAACTGCTTGGCTCTGGGGCCAACGTCCTGACTTTC. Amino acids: CASSLQLLGSGANVLTF.

The CDR3 DNA reads as TGTGCCAGCAGTTCTTTGGGGGCGCAAGGAAACACCATATATTTT. Amino acids: CASSSLGAQGNTIYF. This rearrangement joins TRBV27 to TRBJ1-3; the D gene is possibly TRBD1 (6 bases). Trimming took off 4 bases at V and 4 bases at J, with 14 bases between the two ends. The CDR3 length is 15 residues. CDR1 is MNHEY and CDR2 is SMNVEV in the germline V gene (reference sequence).

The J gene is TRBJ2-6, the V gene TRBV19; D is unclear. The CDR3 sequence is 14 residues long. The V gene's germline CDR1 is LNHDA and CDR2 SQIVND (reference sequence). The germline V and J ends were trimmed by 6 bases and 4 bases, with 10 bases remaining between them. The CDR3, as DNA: TGTGCCAGTAGCCCCCTCTTGGGGGCCAACGTCCTGACTTTC. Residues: CASSPLLGANVLTF.

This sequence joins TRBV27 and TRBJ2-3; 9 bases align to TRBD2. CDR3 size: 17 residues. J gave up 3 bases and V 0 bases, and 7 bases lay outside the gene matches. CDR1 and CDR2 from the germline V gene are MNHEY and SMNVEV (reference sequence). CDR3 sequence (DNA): TGTGCCAGCAGTTTATCTGGCGGGAGGGTGAGGACAGATACGCAGTATTTT. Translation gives CASSLSGGRVRTDTQYF.

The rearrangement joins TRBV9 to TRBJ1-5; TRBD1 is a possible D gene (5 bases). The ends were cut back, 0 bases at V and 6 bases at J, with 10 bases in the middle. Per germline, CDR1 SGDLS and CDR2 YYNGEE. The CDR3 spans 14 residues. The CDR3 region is CASSVDGAGQPQHF. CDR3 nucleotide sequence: TGTGCCAGCAGCGTAGACGGGGCGGGTCAGCCCCAGCATTTT.

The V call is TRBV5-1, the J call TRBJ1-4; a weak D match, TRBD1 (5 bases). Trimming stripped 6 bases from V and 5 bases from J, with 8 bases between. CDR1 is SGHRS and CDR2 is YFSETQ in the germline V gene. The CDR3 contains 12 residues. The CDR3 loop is CASTRENEKLFF. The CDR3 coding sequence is TGCGCCAGCACCAGGGAGAATGAAAAACTGTTTTTT.

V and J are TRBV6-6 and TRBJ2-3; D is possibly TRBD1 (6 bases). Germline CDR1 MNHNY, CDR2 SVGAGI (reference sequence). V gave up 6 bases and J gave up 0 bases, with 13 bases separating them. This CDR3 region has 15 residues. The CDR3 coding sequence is TGTGCCAGCAGCTCAGGGGATAGGAGCACAGATACGCAGTATTTT. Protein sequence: CASSSGDRSTDTQYF.

CDR3 coding DNA: TGTGCCAGCAGCGTAGTAAGGGACAGGGGTTTTCGGGCTAACTATGGCTACACCTTC. It translates to CASSVVRDRGFRANYGYTF. V gene TRBV9 combines with J gene TRBJ1-2; 10 nucleotides agree with TRBD1. This CDR3 is built from 19 residues. V gave up 0 bases and J gave up 0 bases; unmatched junction bases: 11. Germline assignment: CDR1 SGDLS and CDR2 YYNGEE.

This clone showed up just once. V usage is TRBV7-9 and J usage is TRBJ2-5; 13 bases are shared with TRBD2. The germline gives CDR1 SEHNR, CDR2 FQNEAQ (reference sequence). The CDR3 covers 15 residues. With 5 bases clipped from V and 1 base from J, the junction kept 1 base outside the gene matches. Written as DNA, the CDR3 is TGTGCCAGCAGCCGACTAGCGGGAGGCCAAGAGACCCAGTACTTC. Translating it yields CASSRLAGGQETQYF.

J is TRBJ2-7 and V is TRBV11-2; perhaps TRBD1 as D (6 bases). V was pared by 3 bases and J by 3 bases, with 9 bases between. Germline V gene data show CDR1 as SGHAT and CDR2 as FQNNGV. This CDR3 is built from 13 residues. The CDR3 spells CASSFGQNYEQYF. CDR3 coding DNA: TGTGCCAGCAGCTTTGGACAGAACTACGAGCAGTACTTC.

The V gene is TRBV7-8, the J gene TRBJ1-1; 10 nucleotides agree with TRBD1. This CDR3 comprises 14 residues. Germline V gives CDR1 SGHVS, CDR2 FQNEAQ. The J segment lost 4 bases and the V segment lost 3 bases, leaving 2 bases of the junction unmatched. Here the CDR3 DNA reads TGTGCCAGCAGCTTCCGGGACAGGGGCACTGAAGCTTTCTTT. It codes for CASSFRDRGTEAFF. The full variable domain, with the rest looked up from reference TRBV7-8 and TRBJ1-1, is GAGVSQSPRYKVAKRGQDVALRCDPISGHVSLFWYQQALGQGPEFLTYFQNEAQLDKSGLPSDRFFAERPEGSVSTLKIQRTQQEDSAVYLCASSFRDRGTEAFFGQGTRLTVV.

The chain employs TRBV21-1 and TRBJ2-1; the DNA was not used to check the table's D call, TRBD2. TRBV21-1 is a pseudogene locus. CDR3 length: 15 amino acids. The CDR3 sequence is CASSKTSGGAREQFF. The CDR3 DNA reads TGTGCCAGCAGCAAGACTAGCGGGGGGGCTAGGGAGCAGTTCTTC.

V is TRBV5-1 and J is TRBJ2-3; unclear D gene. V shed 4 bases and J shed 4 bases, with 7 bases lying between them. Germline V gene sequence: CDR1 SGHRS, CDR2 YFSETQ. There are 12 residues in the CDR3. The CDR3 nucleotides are TGCGCCAGCAGCCAGATTGCAGATACGCAGTATTTT. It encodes CASSQIADTQYF. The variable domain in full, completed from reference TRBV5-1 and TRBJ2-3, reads KAGVTQTPRYLIKTRGQQVTLSCSPISGHRSVSWYQQTPGQGLQFLFEYFSETQRNKGNFPGRFSGRQFSNSRSEMNVSTLELGDSALYLCASSQIADTQYFGPGTRLTVL.